What follows are 31 T cell receptor beta chains derived from one specimen sequenced in a study of cytomegalovirus exposure and HLA in healthy donors. The PCR ran on 60 Vbeta and 13 Jbeta primers. Sequenced by immunoSEQ multiplex PCR; TCRdb stores in-frame clones only, minus some. The table lists around 210,000 clones, around 75% of them singletons. Specimen: PBMCs. The receptors were sampled from a male donor in good health and CMV-seropositive.

The CDR3 loop is CASISGGAYNEQFF. In nucleotides, the CDR3 is TGTGCCAGCATCTCGGGGGGGGCCTACAATGAGCAGTTCTTC. The chain employs TRBV27 and TRBJ2-1; the match to TRBD2 covers 8 bases. The length of the CDR3 is 14 residues. Germline trimming cut 7 bases from V and 2 bases from J; bases unmatched to any gene: 4. Germline CDR1 MNHEY, CDR2 SMNVEV (reference sequence).

The chain uses TRBV29-1 and TRBJ1-5, with 9 bases identical to TRBD1. V lost 4 bases to trimming and J lost 7 bases; unmatched junction nucleotides: 8. The germline V gene has CDR1 SQVTM and CDR2 ANQGSEA. This CDR3 is 14 amino acids long. The CDR3: CSVAQGAEGQPQHF. The CDR3 nucleotides are TGCAGCGTTGCACAGGGGGCGGAGGGGCAGCCCCAGCATTTT. Filled out from reference TRBV29-1 and TRBJ1-5, the complete variable domain reads SAVISQKPSRDICQRGTSLTIQCQVDSQVTMMFWYRQQPGQSLTLIATANQGSEATYESGFVIDKFPISRPNLTFSTLTVSNMSPEDSSIYLCSVAQGAEGQPQHFGDGTRLSIL.

This clone was detected only a few times. DNA of the CDR3: TGTGCCAGCAGCTTGGGGGACAGGATTTTTATGGCCCAGTACTTC. Translated, it gives CASSLGDRIFMAQYF. The J gene is TRBJ2-5, the V gene TRBV5-8; 8 nucleotides align to TRBD1. Germline V gives CDR1 SGHTS, CDR2 YDEGEE. This CDR3 contains 15 residues. The J segment lost 9 bases and the V segment lost 0 bases, leaving 10 bases of the junction unmatched.

The chain couples TRBV28 to TRBJ2-7; the match to TRBD1 covers 7 bases. The CDR3 extends over 14 amino acids. CDR1 and CDR2 (germline): MDHEN, SYDVKM. V lost 2 bases and J lost 4; bases outside the gene matches: 5. The CDR3 region is CASSLGTELYEQYF. In nucleotides, the CDR3 is TGTGCCAGCAGTTTAGGGACAGAGTTATACGAGCAGTACTTC.

The gene calls are TRBV19 and TRBJ2-7; 7 nucleotides align to TRBD1. The V and J ends lost 6 bases and 5 bases, in that order; junction bases with no gene match: 13. Germline V CDR1 and CDR2: LNHDA, SQIVND (reference sequence). This CDR3 region has 15 residues. The CDR3 loop is CASSTGPQGVHEQYF. The CDR3 DNA reads as TGTGCCAGTAGCACGGGACCCCAGGGGGTCCACGAGCAGTACTTC.

The chain uses TRBV27 and TRBJ1-5; 8 bases align to TRBD1. CDR1 and CDR2 from the germline V gene are MNHEY and SMNVEV (reference sequence). After removal of 6 bases from V and 3 bases from J, the junction contained 7 bases not matched to a gene. CDR3 length: 15 amino acids. This CDR3 is CASSLGTGLNQPQHF. CDR3 nucleotide sequence: TGTGCCAGCAGCCTAGGGACAGGCCTCAATCAGCCCCAGCATTTT.

V and J are TRBV9 and TRBJ2-2; 7 nucleotides align to TRBD2. V lost 0 bases to trimming and J lost 1 base; unmatched junction nucleotides: 9. Germline V gene data show CDR1 as SGDLS and CDR2 as YYNGEE. CDR3 length: 18 residues. CDR3 coding DNA: TGTGCCAGCAGCGTAGAGCCGAGCGGGGCTAAGAACACCGGGGAGCTGTTTTTT. Protein sequence: CASSVEPSGAKNTGELFF.

Concerning this clone: The junction departs from germline at one end; a sequencing error may be responsible. This chain joins TRBV6-4 and TRBJ2-7; D gene uncertain. The germline CDR1 and CDR2 sequences are MRHNA and SNTAGT. CDR3 length: 8 residues. CDR3 in DNA: TGTGCCAGCAGTAGACGGAGCTTC. Translation gives CASSRRSF.

The V and J genes are TRBV6-6 and TRBJ1-1; no reliable D call. The CDR3 runs 13 residues. Germline V gene sequence: CDR1 MNHNY, CDR2 SVGAGI (reference sequence). Trimming pared 6 bases from V and 1 base from J, leaving 9 bases between. The CDR3: CASRLKENTEAFF. CDR3 DNA: TGTGCCAGCAGACTGAAAGAGAACACTGAAGCTTTCTTT.

V and J are TRBV5-1 and TRBJ2-3; 11 nucleotides align to TRBD2. The V segment lost 5 bases and the J segment 4 bases; nucleotides outside the gene matches: 6. The CDR3 consists of 15 residues. CDR1 and CDR2 (germline): SGHRS, YFSETQ. The CDR3 is CASRLLAGGADTQYF. CDR3 nucleotides: TGCGCCAGCAGACTTCTAGCGGGAGGCGCAGATACGCAGTATTTT.

The rearrangement links TRBV4-3 to TRBJ2-5; tentatively, D is TRBD2 (6 bases). The end of the DNA is better explained by TRBJ2-7, so the J call may be wrong. CDR3 length equals 16 residues. Germline CDR1 reads LGHNA; CDR2 reads YSLEER. The CDR3 loop is CASSQGVSGVSYEQYF. The CDR3 DNA reads TGCGCCAGCAGCCAAGGAGTGTCGGGAGTTTCCTACGAGCAGTACTTC.

The CDR3 loop reads CATSRGQGVSQPQHF. CDR3 nucleotides: TGTGCCACCAGCAGAGGGCAGGGGGTAAGTCAGCCCCAGCATTTT. The gene calls are TRBV15 and TRBJ1-5; 7 bases fit TRBD1. This CDR3 is built from 15 residues. CDR1 is LNHNV, CDR2 YYDKDF, per germline (reference sequence). The ends lost 1 base at V and 6 bases at J; junction bases unmatched: 6.

The genes are TRBV4-2 and TRBJ2-2, with D perhaps TRBD1 (5 bases). CDR1 is LGHNA, CDR2 YNFKEQ, per germline. The CDR3 totals 16 residues. The V end was cut by 2 bases, the J end by 5 bases, with 15 bases between. The CDR3 here is CASSQNKDTGTGELFF. Here the CDR3 DNA reads TGTGCCAGCAGCCAAAACAAGGATACAGGAACCGGGGAGCTGTTTTTT.

CDR3 nucleotides: TGTGCCAGCAGCTTCCCCAGGGGCACTGAAGCTTTCTTT. Its protein is CASSFPRGTEAFF. This chain connects TRBV12-1 to TRBJ1-1; the D call of TRBD1 is as the table states it, not checked on the DNA. TRBV12-1 is flagged as a pseudogene. The CDR3 has 13 residues.

The V call is TRBV19, the J call TRBJ1-2, with D perhaps matching TRBD1 (5 bases). Germline V lookup: CDR1 LNHDA, CDR2 SQIVND (reference sequence). This CDR3 has 14 amino acids. The V end was cut by 3 bases, the J end by 3 bases, with 11 bases between. The CDR3 region has the DNA TGTGCCAGTAGTATCCAGGGTCGGGACTATGGCTACACCTTC. It specifies CASSIQGRDYGYTF.

The chain has TRBV7-2 and TRBJ1-2; weak D call: TRBD1 (6 bases). Germline loops: CDR1 SGHTA, CDR2 FQGNSA. V shed 1 base and J shed 6 bases, with 18 bases lying between them. The CDR3 is 16 residues long. The CDR3, as DNA: TGTGCCAGCAGCTTAGGCGGTGACCTCGGGGGGCATGGCTACACCTTC. Translated, it gives CASSLGGDLGGHGYTF.

The chain joins TRBV2 to TRBJ2-5; 15 positions match TRBD2. The CDR3 covers 17 residues. J lost 5 bases, V lost 4 bases, and 8 bases had no gene match. Germline CDR1 reads SNHLY; CDR2 reads FYNNEI. The CDR3 reads CASSAGLAGGLGETQYF. DNA of the CDR3: TGTGCCAGCAGTGCAGGACTAGCGGGGGGGCTAGGGGAGACCCAGTACTTC.

The chain has TRBV5-1 and TRBJ2-5; TRBD1 might be the D (6 bases). The CDR3 has 16 residues. The V gene lost 2 bases and the J gene lost 3 bases, with 17 bases spanning the gap. From germline, CDR1 is SGHRS and CDR2 YFSETQ. CDR3 sequence reads: CASSFTGFWAKETQYF. Written as DNA, the CDR3 is TGCGCCAGCAGCTTTACAGGGTTCTGGGCCAAAGAGACCCAGTACTTC.

This chain connects TRBV4-1 to TRBJ2-7; D not resolved. Germline CDR1 MGHRA, CDR2 YSYEKL. The CDR3 is 11 amino acids. Trimming removed 3 bases from V and 10 bases from J, with 10 bases in between. CDR3 DNA sequence: TGCGCCAGCAGCCAGTCTACAGCCCAGTACTTC. It translates to CASSQSTAQYF.

The V call is TRBV5-1, the J call TRBJ2-3; D might be TRBD1 (5 bases). Trimming took 3 bases from V and 0 from J, leaving 14 bases between them. CDR3 length equals 16 residues. The germline CDR1 and CDR2 sequences are SGHRS and YFSETQ. The CDR3: CASSSKTEISTDTQYF. The CDR3 nucleotides read TGCGCCAGCAGCTCCAAGACAGAAATTAGCACAGATACGCAGTATTTT.

The gene calls are TRBV4-3 and TRBJ1-6; 9 bases are a match to TRBD1. This CDR3 has 20 residues. Trimming cost V 4 bases and J 0 bases; bases outside gene matches: 13. Per germline, CDR1 LGHNA and CDR2 YSLEER. In nucleotides, the CDR3 is TGCGCCAGCAGCCGAGATTTACCGGGACAGGGTAGCTCCTATAATTCACCCCTCCACTTT. Its translation is CASSRDLPGQGSSYNSPLHF.

The chain has TRBV14 and TRBJ1-2; D not resolved. Germline CDR1 reads SGHDN; CDR2 reads FVKESK. This CDR3 comprises 13 residues. V was cut by 1 base and J by 5 bases, with 8 bases left in between. The CDR3 nucleotides read TGTGCCAGCAGCCAAGTGGGAGGGTATGGCTACACCTTC. This sequence encodes CASSQVGGYGYTF.

J is TRBJ2-5 and V is TRBV29-1; TRBD2 aligns across 7 bases. The CDR3 loop spans 14 amino acids. Germline V CDR1 and CDR2: SQVTM, ANQGSEA. V was clipped by 7 bases and J by 0 bases; unmatched bases: 8. This CDR3 is CSGLSRENQETQYF. CDR3 nucleotide sequence: TGCAGCGGCTTGTCGCGGGAGAACCAAGAGACCCAGTACTTC. The whole variable domain, remainder taken from reference TRBV29-1 and TRBJ2-5, is SAVISQKPSRDICQRGTSLTIQCQVDSQVTMMFWYRQQPGQSLTLIATANQGSEATYESGFVIDKFPISRPNLTFSTLTVSNMSPEDSSIYLCSGLSRENQETQYFGPGTRLLVL.

V gene TRBV2 combines with J gene TRBJ2-5; no reliable D call. CDR1 and CDR2 from the germline V gene are SNHLY and FYNNEI. V was trimmed by 5 bases and J by 4 bases, leaving 11 bases between them. CDR3 length: 13 amino acids. In DNA form, the CDR3 reads TGTGCCAGCAGTAGCGACCGTGTAGAGACCCAGTACTTC. This translates into CASSSDRVETQYF.

Only a few counts were recorded for this clone. The rearrangement joins TRBV2 to TRBJ2-2; 13 nucleotides agree with TRBD2. After removal of 5 bases from V and 5 bases from J, the junction contained 2 bases not matched to a gene. Germline V gives CDR1 SNHLY, CDR2 FYNNEI. The CDR3 has 15 residues. The CDR3 sequence: CASSQTSGGTGELFF. Written as DNA, the CDR3 is TGTGCCAGCAGTCAGACTAGCGGGGGGACCGGGGAGCTGTTTTTT.

The chain is built from TRBV6-4 and TRBJ2-5; 10 bases fit TRBD2. The V segment lost 8 bases and the J segment 3 bases; nucleotides outside the gene matches: 9. There are 15 residues in the CDR3. Germline V gene data show CDR1 as MRHNA and CDR2 as SNTAGT. This CDR3 reads CASPPLGLAEETQYF. In DNA form, the CDR3 reads TGTGCCAGCCCCCCACTTGGACTAGCGGAAGAGACCCAGTACTTC.

V and J are TRBV7-3 and TRBJ2-1; 11 bases map to TRBD2. Germline loops: CDR1 SGHTA, CDR2 FQGTGA. This CDR3 comprises 16 residues. V gave up 5 bases and J gave up 5 bases; unmatched junction bases: 8. This chain's CDR3 is CASSVSGGAYHNEQFF. The DNA for the CDR3 is TGTGCCAGCAGCGTTAGCGGGGGGGCCTATCACAATGAGCAGTTCTTC.

This clone has just one count. This sequence joins TRBV28 and TRBJ1-1; TRBD1 aligns across 9 bases. V shed 6 bases, J shed 5 bases, and the junction held 10 bases outside the gene matches. This CDR3 is built from 15 residues. Germline assignment: CDR1 MDHEN and CDR2 SYDVKM. CDR3 region: CASRTAGTGNTEAFF. Here the CDR3 DNA reads TGTGCCAGCAGGACCGCCGGGACAGGGAATACTGAAGCTTTCTTT.

The gene calls are TRBV29-1 and TRBJ2-1; D gene uncertain. V dropped 1 base and J dropped 10 bases, with 11 bases sitting between them. From germline, CDR1 is SQVTM and CDR2 ANQGSEA. CDR3 length equals 12 residues. The CDR3, as DNA: TGCAGCGTTGAAGCAGTAGCTCGAGAGCAGTTCTTC. Translating gives CSVEAVAREQFF.

This clone was counted a few times. The rearrangement joins TRBV5-1 to TRBJ2-3; 9 nucleotides agree with TRBD1. Germline CDR1 SGHRS, CDR2 YFSETQ. The CDR3 extends over 17 amino acids. Germline trimming cut 0 bases from V and 3 bases from J; bases unmatched to any gene: 8. CDR3 DNA sequence: TGCGCCAGCAGCTTGGAGACCGGGACAGGGAAGACAGATACGCAGTATTTT. It is translated as CASSLETGTGKTDTQYF. The full variable domain, rest sourced from reference TRBV5-1 and TRBJ2-3, is KAGVTQTPRYLIKTRGQQVTLSCSPISGHRSVSWYQQTPGQGLQFLFEYFSETQRNKGNFPGRFSGRQFSNSRSEMNVSTLELGDSALYLCASSLETGTGKTDTQYFGPGTRLTVL.

V usage is TRBV30 and J usage is TRBJ2-2; TRBD2 might be the D (6 bases). Germline assignment: CDR1 GTSNPN and CDR2 SVGIG (reference sequence). The CDR3 loop spans 12 amino acids. Between the trimmed V and J ends, which lost 5 bases and 2 bases, there was a span of 6 bases. The CDR3 DNA follows: TGTGCCTGGGGACTAAACACCGGGGAGCTGTTTTTT. Its protein is CAWGLNTGELFF.